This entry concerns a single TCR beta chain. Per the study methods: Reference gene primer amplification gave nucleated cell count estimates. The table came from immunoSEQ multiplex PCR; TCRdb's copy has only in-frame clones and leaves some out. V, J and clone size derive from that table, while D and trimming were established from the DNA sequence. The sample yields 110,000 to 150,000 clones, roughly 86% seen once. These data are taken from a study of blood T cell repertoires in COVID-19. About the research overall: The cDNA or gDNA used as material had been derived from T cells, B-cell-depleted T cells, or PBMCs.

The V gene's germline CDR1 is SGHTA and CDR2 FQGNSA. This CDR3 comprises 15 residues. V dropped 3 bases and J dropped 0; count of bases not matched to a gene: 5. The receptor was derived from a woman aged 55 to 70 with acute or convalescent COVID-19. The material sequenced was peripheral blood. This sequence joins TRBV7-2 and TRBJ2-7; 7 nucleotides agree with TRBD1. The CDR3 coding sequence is TGTGCCAGCAGCTTTGACAGGGCTACCTCCTACGAGCAGTACTTC. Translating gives CASSFDRATSYEQYF.